This T cell receptor (beta chain) was identified in a study of OX40 agonist ivuxolimab in advanced cancers. Only in-frame clones appear in the TCRdb table, and some are missing; sequencing was by immunoSEQ multiplex PCR. This table holds 15,000 or so clones, around 82% found once. V lost 2 bases to trimming and J lost 4 bases, with 9 bases between them. The CDR3 covers 13 residues. The germline V gene has CDR1 GTSNPN and CDR2 SVGIG (reference sequence). The V call is TRBV30, the J call TRBJ1-5; D unresolved. The clonotype originates from an adult with an advanced solid tumor such as melanoma, head and neck, liver or kidney cancer. The source material was CD4+ or CD8+ T cells sorted from blood, sampled in a trial of the OX40 agonist ivuxolimab. The CDR3 DNA reads TGTGCCTGGAGTAGGGATTTAAATCAGCCCCAGCATTTT. This translates into CAWSRDLNQPQHF. The full variable domain, completed using reference TRBV30 and TRBJ1-5, is SQTIHQWPATLVQPVGSPLSLECTVEGTSNPNLYWYRQAAGRGLQLLFYSVGIGQISSEVPQNLSASRPQDRQFILSSKKLLLSDSGFYLCAWSRDLNQPQHFGDGTRLSIL.